These 3 T cell receptor beta chains were sequenced from one sample in a study of beta chain features in type 1 diabetes. Study results and limitations: All four CD4+ subsets from Type 1 diabetes patients carried moderately but significantly shorter TCRB CDR3s.

Expressed TCRB transcripts were sequenced, since all the RNA that had been isolated was reverse transcribed. Assay: immunoSEQ multiplex PCR; the TCRdb copy retains only in-frame clones and omits some. The data contain approximately 360,000 clones, over 9.5% of them singletons. These receptors' antigens are unknown. The source material was naive CD4+ T cells from blood. These TCRs come from a young woman with type 1 diabetes.

The chain uses TRBV2 and TRBJ1-4; TRBD1 might be the D (6 bases). Germline V gene data show CDR1 as SNHLY and CDR2 as FYNNEI. The CDR3 runs to 14 residues. V was pared by 4 bases and J by 5 bases, with 11 bases between. CDR3: CASSAQGRNEKLFF. The CDR3 nucleotides are TGTGCCAGCAGTGCACAGGGTAGAAATGAAAAACTGTTTTTT.

V gene TRBV7-9 combines with J gene TRBJ2-5, with D maybe TRBD1 (6 bases). The CDR3 runs 13 residues. Germline-derived CDR1 and CDR2 are SEHNR and FQNEAQ (reference sequence). Trimming pared 5 bases from V and 5 bases from J, leaving 12 bases between. The CDR3 spells CASSMDSRETQYF. CDR3 coding DNA: TGTGCCAGCAGCATGGACAGTCGGGAGACCCAGTACTTC.

The V call is TRBV7-9, the J call TRBJ1-4; D might be TRBD1 (6 bases). This CDR3 has 14 amino acids. Trimming cost V 4 bases and J 8 bases, with 14 bases left between them. Germline lookup yields CDR1 SEHNR and CDR2 FQNEAQ (reference sequence). CDR3: CASSYGGAEEKLFF. CDR3 in DNA: TGTGCCAGCAGCTATGGGGGGGCCGAGGAAAAACTGTTTTTT. The full variable domain, with the rest looked up from reference TRBV7-9 and TRBJ1-4, is DTGVSQNPRHKITKRGQNVTFRCDPISEHNRLYWYRQTLGQGPEFLTYFQNEAQLEKSRLLSDRFSAERPKGSFSTLEIQRTEQGDSAMYLCASSYGGAEEKLFFGSGTQLSVL.